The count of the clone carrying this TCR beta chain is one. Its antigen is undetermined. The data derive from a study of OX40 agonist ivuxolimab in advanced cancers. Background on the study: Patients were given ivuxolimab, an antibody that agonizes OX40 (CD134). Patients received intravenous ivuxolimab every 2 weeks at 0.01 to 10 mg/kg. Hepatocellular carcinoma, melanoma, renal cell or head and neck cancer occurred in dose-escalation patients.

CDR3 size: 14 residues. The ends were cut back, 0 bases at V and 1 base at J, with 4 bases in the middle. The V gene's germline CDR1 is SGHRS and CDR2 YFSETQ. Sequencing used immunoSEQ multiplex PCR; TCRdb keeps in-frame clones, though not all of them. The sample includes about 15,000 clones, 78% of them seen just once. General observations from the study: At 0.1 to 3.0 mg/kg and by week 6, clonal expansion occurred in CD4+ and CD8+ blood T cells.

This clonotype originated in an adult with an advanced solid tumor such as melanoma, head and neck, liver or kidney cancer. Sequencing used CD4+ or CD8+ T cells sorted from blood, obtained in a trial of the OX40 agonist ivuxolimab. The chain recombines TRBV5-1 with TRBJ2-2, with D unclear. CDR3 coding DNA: TGCGCCAGCAGCTTGGCGCGGAACACCGGGGAGCTGTTTTTT. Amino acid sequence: CASSLARNTGELFF.